Following are 31 T cell receptor beta chains from one sample sequenced in a study of blood T cell repertoires in COVID-19. Generated by immunoSEQ multiplex PCR, the TCRdb table keeps only in-frame clones and is missing some. The sample yields 110,000 to 150,000 clones, over 75% seen once. Sequencing was carried out using peripheral blood. The receptors shown here come from a human donor in a cohort sampled during active COVID-19.

This clone was found a few times. The chain links TRBV14 to TRBJ2-1; the match to TRBD2 covers 13 bases. Trimming cost V 4 bases and J 5 bases; bases outside gene matches: 5. This CDR3 is 16 amino acids long. The V gene's germline CDR1 is SGHDN and CDR2 FVKESK. Here the CDR3 reads CASSLLGLAGDNEQFF. CDR3 bases: TGTGCCAGCAGCCTCCTAGGACTAGCGGGAGACAATGAGCAGTTCTTC.

This chain joins TRBV19 and TRBJ2-3, with 8 bases aligning to TRBD2. This CDR3 comprises 14 residues. V shed 2 bases and J 5 bases; nucleotides not matched to a gene: 3. CDR1 LNHDA and CDR2 SQIVND come from the germline V gene (reference sequence). The CDR3 here is CASSIKRERDTQYF. The CDR3 region has the DNA TGTGCCAGTAGTATAAAGCGGGAGAGAGATACGCAGTATTTT.

This clone was seen a handful of times. DNA of the CDR3: TGTGCCTGGAACCTCAGAATCAATGAGCAGTTCTTC. Its protein is CAWNLRINEQFF. V gene TRBV30 combines with J gene TRBJ2-1; D uncertain. CDR3 length equals 12 residues. The ends were cut back, 4 bases at V and 6 bases at J, with 10 bases in the middle. Germline CDR1 is GTSNPN and CDR2 is SVGIG (reference sequence).

V usage is TRBV18 and J usage is TRBJ1-3; TRBD1 matches 10 bases. J was trimmed by 4 bases and V by 1 base; bases with no gene match: 1. CDR3 length: 15 residues. CDR1 KGHSH and CDR2 LQKENI come from the germline V gene. The CDR3 region has the DNA TGTGCCAGCTCACCACGACAGGGGGCAGGAAACACCATATATTTT. Its protein is CASSPRQGAGNTIYF.

The chain recombines TRBV21-1 with TRBJ1-3; the listed D gene, TRBD1, was not tested against the DNA. TRBV21-1 is shown as a pseudogene. This CDR3 has 15 residues. The CDR3 nucleotides are TGTGCCAGCAGACAGAAAATTAAAAGTGAAGACACCATATATTTT. Its protein product is CASRQKIKSEDTIYF.

This clone was detected only once. The chain combines TRBV14 with TRBJ2-3, with a possible D match to TRBD1 (6 bases). The CDR3 length is 16 residues. The V and J ends lost 4 bases and 6 bases respectively, with 20 bases between them. CDR1 and CDR2 from the germline V gene are SGHDN and FVKESK. The CDR3 is CASSLLRTATADTQYF. Here the CDR3 DNA reads TGTGCCAGCAGCCTTCTCCGGACAGCTACCGCGGATACGCAGTATTTT.

The chain employs TRBV19 and TRBJ2-7, with 7 bases matching TRBD2. Per the germline V gene, CDR1 is LNHDA and CDR2 is SQIVND (reference sequence). With 9 bases clipped from V and 0 bases from J, the junction kept 11 bases outside the gene matches. CDR3 length: 15 residues. The CDR3 region is CASSKRGTSSYEQYF. CDR3 DNA: TGTGCCAGCTCGAAGCGGGGAACTAGCTCCTACGAGCAGTACTTC. The whole variable domain, remainder taken from reference TRBV19 and TRBJ2-7, is DGGITQSPKYLFRKEGQNVTLSCEQNLNHDAMYWYRQDPGQGLRLIYYSQIVNDFQKGDIAEGYSVSREKKESFPLTVTSAQKNPTAFYLCASSKRGTSSYEQYFGPGTRLTVT.

The chain employs TRBV7-9 and TRBJ1-4; D possibly corresponds to TRBD1 (6 bases). V was pared by 5 bases and J by 1 base, with 20 bases between. Germline V gene sequence: CDR1 SEHNR, CDR2 FQNEAQ (reference sequence). The CDR3 covers 18 residues. In nucleotides, the CDR3 is TGTGCCAGCAGCCCCGGACAGTCCTACCAAGGAACTAATGAAAAACTGTTTTTT. Amino acid sequence: CASSPGQSYQGTNEKLFF.

About this clone: At one end, the junction sequence differs from germline, possibly due to a read error. V usage is TRBV7-8 and J usage is TRBJ2-7; 8 bases fit TRBD1. CDR3 size: 15 residues. Germline-derived CDR1 and CDR2 are SGHVS and FQNEAQ. The DNA for the CDR3 is TGTGCCAGCAGTTTAGGGACAGGACGTTCCTACGAGCAGTACTTC. Residues: CASSLGTGRSYEQYF.

The chain recombines TRBV20-1 with TRBJ2-7; TRBD2 aligns across 9 bases. Germline assignment: CDR1 DFQATT and CDR2 SNEGSKA (reference sequence). V shed 3 bases and J 6 bases; nucleotides not matched to a gene: 9. The CDR3 runs to 14 residues. The DNA of the CDR3 is TGCAGTGCTAGTCGAGCGGGAGGAGTCTTCGAGCAGTACTTC. Translating it yields CSASRAGGVFEQYF.

V usage is TRBV11-3 and J usage is TRBJ2-3; no reliable D call. The V end was cut by 1 base, the J end by 6 bases, with 20 bases between. The length of the CDR3 is 17 residues. From germline, CDR1 is SGHNT and CDR2 YENEEA. The CDR3 nucleotides are TGTGCCAGCAGCTTAGGCGTGGAGAGGTTCCTGCCGGATACGCAGTATTTT. This sequence encodes CASSLGVERFLPDTQYF.

This rearrangement joins TRBV7-9 to TRBJ2-1, with a tentative D call TRBD1 (6 bases). The CDR3 is 15 residues long. Germline lookup yields CDR1 SEHNR and CDR2 FQNEAQ (reference sequence). V dropped 3 bases and J dropped 8 bases, with 17 bases sitting between them. CDR3 protein: CASSLELQGLHEQFF. The CDR3 nucleotides are TGTGCCAGCAGCTTGGAGTTACAGGGCCTTCATGAGCAGTTCTTC.

The chain uses TRBV10-3 and TRBJ1-5; D is possibly TRBD1 (5 bases). The CDR3 totals 13 residues. In germline, CDR1 is ENHRY, CDR2 SYGVKD. V gave up 6 bases and J gave up 5 bases, with 11 bases separating them. In DNA form, the CDR3 reads TGTGCCATCAGAGGGGCTTCTGATCAGCCCCAGCATTTT. It translates to CAIRGASDQPQHF.

The rearrangement uses TRBV11-1 and TRBJ1-2, with TRBD1 as a possible D gene (5 bases). The CDR3 is 13 residues long. The ends were cut back, 7 bases at V and 0 bases at J, with 9 bases in the middle. Germline CDR1 and CDR2: SGHAT and FQDESV (reference sequence). The CDR3 loop reads CASTLGPNYGYTF. In DNA form, the CDR3 reads TGTGCCAGCACCCTGGGGCCTAACTATGGCTACACCTTC.

The chain combines TRBV6-2 or TRBV6-3 with TRBJ1-5, with TRBD1 matching over 7 bases. This CDR3 is built from 15 residues. Unmatched junction bases numbered 7, after V lost 5 bases and J lost 3 bases. From germline, CDR1 is MNHEY and CDR2 SVGEGT. The CDR3 coding sequence is TGTGCCAGCAGTCAGGACAGGAGAGTCAATCAGCCCCAGCATTTT. Amino acid sequence: CASSQDRRVNQPQHF.

The rearrangement links TRBV27 to TRBJ2-3, with TRBD1 as a possible D gene (6 bases). This CDR3 has 17 residues. CDR1 and CDR2 from the germline V gene are MNHEY and SMNVEV (reference sequence). The germline V and J ends were trimmed by 5 bases and 4 bases, with 22 bases remaining between them. This CDR3 reads CASSRTPTGWGPDTQYF. The CDR3, as DNA: TGTGCCAGCAGTCGTACCCCAACAGGGTGGGGCCCAGATACGCAGTATTTT.

V usage is TRBV7-8 and J usage is TRBJ2-2, with TRBD2 matching 9 bases. The V gene end was trimmed by 5 bases and the J gene end by 1 base; junction bases not matched to a gene: 20. The CDR3 has 21 amino acids. CDR1 is SGHVS, CDR2 FQNEAQ, per germline. The CDR3 sequence: CASSPRLKTSGGNKNTGELFF. CDR3 coding DNA: TGTGCCAGCAGCCCCCGACTTAAGACTAGCGGAGGGAATAAGAACACCGGGGAGCTGTTTTTT.

Notes on this clone: The junction shows a germline mismatch at one end, possibly a read error. CDR3: CASSLQGGPGLPDTQYF. The CDR3 nucleotides read TGTGCTAGCAGTCTTCAGGGGGGACCGGGCCTCCCAGATACGCAGTATTTT. The genes are TRBV7-7 and TRBJ2-3; a weak D match, TRBD1 (7 bases). CDR1 and CDR2 from the germline V gene are SSHAT and FNYEAQ (reference sequence). This CDR3 is 17 amino acids long.

The chain combines TRBV6-5 with TRBJ1-4; D perhaps matches TRBD1 (5 bases). The V and J ends lost 6 bases and 4 bases respectively, with 15 bases between them. This CDR3 spans 15 amino acids. Looked up from germline, CDR1 is MNHEY and CDR2 is SVGAGI. The CDR3 bases are TGTGCCAGCAGCCTAGACAGAAGCTATAATGAAAAACTGTTTTTT. Protein: CASSLDRSYNEKLFF.

The CDR3 protein is CASSLKGIGGNTIYF. The CDR3 coding sequence is TGTGCCAGCAGCTTAAAGGGGATTGGTGGAAACACCATATATTTT. The chain combines TRBV3-1 (or the pseudogene TRBV3-2) with TRBJ1-3, with D perhaps matching TRBD1 (5 bases). V gave up 5 bases and J gave up 3 bases, with 14 bases separating them. The CDR3 has 15 amino acids. Per the germline V gene, CDR1 is LGHDT and CDR2 is YNNKEL (reference sequence).

This clone was observed a handful of times. V and J are TRBV10-3 and TRBJ2-3, with D unclear. The CDR3 extends over 11 amino acids. Germline V gene sequence: CDR1 ENHRY, CDR2 SYGVKD. The V gene lost 3 bases and the J gene lost 6 bases, with 4 bases spanning the gap. The CDR3 DNA is TGTGCCATCAGTGACCGGGATACGCAGTATTTT. Protein: CAISDRDTQYF.

The chain combines TRBV19 with TRBJ2-3; 7 positions match TRBD1. This CDR3 has 15 residues. V dropped 5 bases and J dropped 5; count of bases not matched to a gene: 10. Looked up from germline, CDR1 is LNHDA and CDR2 is SQIVND (reference sequence). CDR3 region: CASSSRQGAGDTQYF. The CDR3, as DNA: TGTGCCAGTAGTTCACGACAGGGCGCGGGAGATACGCAGTATTTT.

V gene TRBV29-1 combines with J gene TRBJ1-1; D remains unclear. The V end was cut by 0 bases, the J end by 2 bases, with 13 bases between. CDR1 SQVTM and CDR2 ANQGSEA come from the germline V gene. The CDR3 runs to 15 residues. The CDR3 loop reads CSVEDHRRRNTEAFF. The CDR3 DNA sequence: TGCAGCGTTGAAGATCATCGCAGGCGCAACACTGAAGCTTTCTTT.

The V and J genes are TRBV6-5 and TRBJ1-4; 10 nucleotides match TRBD1. In germline, CDR1 is MNHEY, CDR2 SVGAGI. The V segment lost 2 bases and the J segment 7 bases; nucleotides outside the gene matches: 1. CDR3 length equals 14 residues. CDR3 residues: CASSYGTGVEKLFF. DNA for the CDR3: TGTGCCAGCAGTTACGGGACAGGGGTTGAAAAACTGTTTTTT.

The chain links TRBV5-4 to TRBJ1-1; D remains unclear. V lost 1 base and J lost 0, with 7 bases in between. Germline lookup yields CDR1 SGHNT and CDR2 YYREEE (reference sequence). This CDR3 has 14 amino acids. CDR3 amino acids: CASSLISMNTEAFF. For the CDR3, the DNA is TGTGCCAGCAGCTTGATCAGTATGAACACTGAAGCTTTCTTT.

V usage is TRBV23-1 and J usage is TRBJ1-5; 7 positions agree with TRBD1. TRBV23-1 qualifies as an ORF whose function is uncertain. Trimming took 4 bases from V and 0 from J; bases not matched to a gene: 9. This CDR3 comprises 17 residues. DNA for the CDR3: TGCGCCAGCAGTCCCCTCGTCGGGACAGATAGCAATCAGCCCCAGCATTTT. Its translation is CASSPLVGTDSNQPQHF.

The chain joins TRBV7-3 to TRBJ2-2; 8 nucleotides agree with TRBD1. V dropped 2 bases and J dropped 7; count of bases not matched to a gene: 9. CDR1 SGHTA and CDR2 FQGTGA come from the germline V gene. This CDR3 region has 16 residues. CDR3 sequence reads: CASSLQSQGAYGELFF. For the CDR3, the DNA is TGTGCCAGCAGCTTACAGTCCCAGGGGGCTTACGGGGAGCTGTTTTTT.

The chain carries TRBV6-5 and TRBJ2-7; D may be TRBD2 (6 bases). The V gene's germline CDR1 is MNHEY and CDR2 SVGAGI. The CDR3 is 15 amino acids. V lost 0 bases and J lost 1, with 10 bases in between. As DNA, the CDR3 is TGTGCCAGCAGTTACTCTAGGCGGGGATCCTACGAGCAGTACTTC. This codes for CASSYSRRGSYEQYF.

The J gene is TRBJ2-1, the V gene TRBV4-3, with 8 bases that match TRBD1. Germline assignment: CDR1 LGHNA and CDR2 YSLEER. Trimming took 2 bases from V and 5 from J; bases not matched to a gene: 2. The CDR3 runs to 14 residues. CDR3 sequence reads: CASSQQTGDNEQFF. The CDR3 DNA follows: TGCGCCAGCAGCCAACAGACAGGGGACAATGAGCAGTTCTTC.

The CDR3 coding sequence is TGCAGTGCTAGTAGCGGGATGTCCCAGTACTTC. It specifies CSASSGMSQYF. V usage is TRBV20-1 and J usage is TRBJ2-5; 8 positions match TRBD2. The V and J ends lost 3 bases and 9 bases, in that order; junction bases with no gene match: 3. This CDR3 is 11 amino acids long. Germline assignment: CDR1 DFQATT and CDR2 SNEGSKA (reference sequence).

J is TRBJ2-5 and V is TRBV3-1 (or the pseudogene TRBV3-2); maybe TRBD2 (5 bases). The germline V and J ends were trimmed by 0 bases and 3 bases, with 11 bases remaining between them. The germline V gene has CDR1 LGHDT and CDR2 YNNKEL (reference sequence). The CDR3 runs 15 residues. In nucleotides, the CDR3 is TGTGCCAGCAGCCAAGATTTCGACGGGAAAGAGACCCAGTACTTC. Translation: CASSQDFDGKETQYF.